This TCR beta chain was profiled in a study of response to subunit inactivated influenza vaccine. Study-wide results and caveats: The authors proposed limited new T cell recruitment per seasonal influenza vaccination.

One entry per CDR3 protein results from TCRdb running MiXCR on the RT-PCR reads. The table includes more than 700,000 distinct CDR3 sequences, 21% detected once. On this clonotype: The antigen remains undetermined.

The TCR originated in a man aged 45-65 years who received an inactivated influenza vaccine. This specimen was PBMCs from blood, taken about 5 days after vaccination.

This chain's CDR3 is CASSPDREDEKLFF. Here the CDR3 DNA reads TGCGCCAGCAGCCCCGACAGGGAGGATGAAAAACTGTTTTTT. V gene TRBV5-1 combines with J gene TRBJ1-4, with 7 bases that match TRBD1. The V segment lost 4 bases and the J segment 6 bases; nucleotides outside the gene matches: 6. Looked up from germline, CDR1 is SGHRS and CDR2 is YFSETQ. The CDR3 extends over 14 amino acids.